The 28 T cell receptor beta chains below come from one sample, sequenced in a study of tumor and adjacent non-tumor tissue in lung cancer. No cell sorting was done before RNA was extracted from the tissue. A modified ARM-PCR protocol with three rounds of nested PCR amplified TCRbeta. TCRdb redid the calling of the multiplex PCR reads with MiXCR, one entry per CDR3 protein. Among more than 85,000 distinct CDR3 sequences, roughly three fifths were seen once, and the ten largest hold about 15%. The sequenced material came from lung tumor tissue. The receptors were gathered from an older man with non-small cell lung cancer.

The rearrangement uses TRBV5-1 and TRBJ1-1; D perhaps matches TRBD1 (5 bases). Germline values: CDR1 SGHRS, CDR2 YFSETQ. Trimming shortened V by 4 bases and J by 2 bases, and 15 bases separated the two germline ends. This CDR3 comprises 15 residues. CDR3 DNA: TGCGCCAGCAGCCACGACTTCGGGGCTAACACTGAAGCTTTCTTT. As protein: CASSHDFGANTEAFF. Drawing the rest from reference TRBV5-1 and TRBJ1-1, the complete variable domain is KAGVTQTPRYLIKTRGQQVTLSCSPISGHRSVSWYQQTPGQGLQFLFEYFSETQRNKGNFPGRFSGRQFSNSRSEMNVSTLELGDSALYLCASSHDFGANTEAFFGQGTRLTVV.

In its sample, this clonotype was seen many times. The chain is built from TRBV5-4 and TRBJ2-3; 16 nucleotides align to TRBD2. The CDR3 runs 18 residues. With V trimmed by 4 bases and J by 4 bases, 9 bases remained unmatched. Per germline, CDR1 SGHNT and CDR2 YYREEE (reference sequence). CDR3 residues: CASSLPGLAGGFSDTQYF. DNA of the CDR3: TGTGCCAGCAGCCTGCCGGGACTAGCGGGAGGGTTTTCAGATACGCAGTATTTT.

The chain couples TRBV20-1 to TRBJ2-3; 10 bases match TRBD1. CDR1 and CDR2 from the germline V gene are DFQATT and SNEGSKA (reference sequence). Unmatched junction bases numbered 7, after V lost 6 bases and J lost 4 bases. This CDR3 contains 14 residues. The CDR3 sequence: CSARQGAGADTQYF. In DNA, the CDR3 is TGCAGTGCAAGACAGGGGGCGGGCGCAGATACGCAGTATTTT.

A remark on this clonotype: It may be a read error: a sequence one base away is much more abundant. J is TRBJ1-4 and V is TRBV28, with 7 bases lining up with TRBD1. The germline V gene has CDR1 MDHEN and CDR2 SYDVKM. V was clipped by 6 bases and J by 7 bases; unmatched bases: 11. The CDR3 sequence is 15 residues long. For the CDR3, the DNA is TGTGCCAGCAGACAAACAGGGGTAATTAGTGAAAAACTGTTTTTT. It encodes CASRQTGVISEKLFF. Full variable domain (remainder filled in from reference TRBV28 and TRBJ1-4): DVKVTQSSRYLVKRTGEKVFLECVQDMDHENMFWYRQDPGLGLRLIYFSYDVKMKEKGDIPEGYSVSREKKERFSLILESASTNQTSMYLCASRQTGVISEKLFFGSGTQLSVL.

Points on this clonotype: A much larger clone differs by one base, so this may be a read error. This chain joins TRBV28 and TRBJ2-7, with a tentative D call TRBD2 (6 bases). CDR3 size: 13 residues. Germline CDR1 reads MDHEN; CDR2 reads SYDVKM. CDR3 in amino acids: CAGRAGGPYEQYF. CDR3 bases: TGTGCCGGCAGAGCCGGAGGGCCTTACGAGCAGTACTTC. The whole variable domain, filled in from reference TRBV28 and TRBJ2-7, reads DVKVTQSSRYLVKRTGEKVFLECVQDMDHENMFWYRQDPGLGLRLIYFSYDVKMKEKGDIPEGYSVSREKKERFSLILESASTNQTSMYLCAGRAGGPYEQYFGPGTRLTVT.

For this clonotype: One end of the junction fails to match germline, which may point to a read error. This chain's CDR3 is CASSGGHVPYERYF. In nucleotides, the CDR3 is TGTGCCAGCAGTGGAGGACATGTCCCCTACGAGCGGTACTTC. The chain uses TRBV6-1 and TRBJ2-7; maybe TRBD1 (5 bases). The CDR3 has 14 amino acids. Germline-derived CDR1 and CDR2 are MNHNS and SASEGT.

Only a few counts were recorded for this clonotype. The rearrangement uses TRBV5-1 and TRBJ2-7; 9 positions match TRBD1. CDR3 length: 15 amino acids. The trim removed 0 bases at V and 1 base at J, leaving 2 bases unmatched. Looked up from germline, CDR1 is SGHRS and CDR2 is YFSETQ. In DNA form, the CDR3 reads TGCGCCAGCAGCTTGGGGGACAGGGTATCCTACGAGCAGTACTTC. It specifies CASSLGDRVSYEQYF.

This clonotype has just one count. The germline gene is not matched at one end of the junction; a read error may be the cause. V gene TRBV10-1 combines with J gene TRBJ2-2; the match to TRBD2 covers 7 bases. This CDR3 has 16 residues. Per germline, CDR1 WNHNN and CDR2 SYGVQD (reference sequence). The CDR3 spells CASNGNPGLNTGELFF. The CDR3 DNA sequence: TGCGCCAGCAATGGGAATCCGGGACTAAACACCGGGGAGCTATTTTTT.

At least ten counts were recorded for this clonotype. Here the CDR3 DNA reads TGTGCCAGCGAGGACGGTCTCACCGGGGAGCTGTTTTTT. Translated, it gives CASEDGLTGELFF. This rearrangement joins TRBV7-8 to TRBJ2-2; D is unclear. The V end lost 8 bases, the J end lost 4 bases, and 11 bases lay between the germline ends. The germline gives CDR1 SGHVS, CDR2 FQNEAQ. This CDR3 is built from 13 residues.

With regard to this clonotype: The junction and the germline gene differ at one end; a read error may be behind it. The J gene is TRBJ2-1, the V gene TRBV11-3; TRBD2 is a possible D gene (5 bases). Germline values: CDR1 SGHNT, CDR2 YENEEA. This CDR3 is built from 15 residues. The CDR3 DNA reads as TGTGCCAGCAACTTAGAGAGGGCAAACGACAATGAGCGGTTCTTC. This translates into CASNLERANDNERFF. The full variable domain, its missing parts supplied by reference TRBV11-3 and TRBJ2-1, is EAGVVQSPRYKIIEKKQPVAFWCNPISGHNTLYWYLQNLGQGPELLIRYENEEAVDDSQLPKDRFSAERLKGVDSTLKIQPAELGDSAVYLCASNLERANDNERFFGPGTRLTVL.

The CDR3 nucleotides read TGTGCCAGCCAACGATGTGCCTACGAGCAGTACTTC. Amino acid sequence: CASQRCAYEQYF. The chain employs TRBV28 and TRBJ2-7, with D uncertain. The CDR3 contains 12 residues. The V end lost 8 bases, the J end lost 2 bases, and 10 bases lay between the germline ends. Germline loops: CDR1 MDHEN, CDR2 SYDVKM.

Comment on this clonotype: The conserved phenylalanine or tryptophan is not found at the CDR3 terminus, so this likely reflects a read error. The limits of the CDR3 on the DNA are not certain, so only TCRdb's listed CDR3 is given. The chain is built from TRBV11-2 and TRBJ2-2; TRBD1 reflects the table's D call only, with no check against the DNA. The germline CDR1 and CDR2 sequences are SGHAT and FQNNGV. The CDR3 totals 13 residues, both ends included. The CDR3: CASGTTNTGELFY.

This rearrangement joins TRBV6-1 to TRBJ1-4; D remains ambiguous. From germline, CDR1 is MNHNS and CDR2 SASEGT. The CDR3 runs 13 residues. V was shortened by 6 bases and J by 8 bases, with 13 bases between the two germline ends. The CDR3 nucleotides are TGTGCCAGCAGCGGGAGGATAGCAGAAAAACTGTTTTTT. Its translation is CASSGRIAEKLFF.

To note about this clonotype: This CDR3 fails to terminate in the conserved phenylalanine or tryptophan, so it likely reflects a read error. The chain links TRBV11-2 to TRBJ2-5, with D possibly being TRBD1 or TRBD2 (6 bases each). Trimming removed 5 bases at V and 5 bases at J, with 18 bases between. The CDR3 runs to 15 residues. Germline lookup yields CDR1 SGHAT and CDR2 FQNNGV. This chain's CDR3 is CASSKGGTPYETQYS. Here the CDR3 DNA reads TGTGCCAGCAGCAAAGGGGGGACACCCTATGAGACCCAGTACTCC.

The chain uses TRBV12-3 or TRBV12-4 and TRBJ1-2; 8 bases are a match to TRBD1. V shed 6 bases and J 0 bases; nucleotides not matched to a gene: 12. The CDR3 totals 17 residues. The CDR3 sequence is CASRRIPRTGSNYGYTF. CDR3 nucleotide sequence: TGTGCCAGCAGACGCATTCCCAGGACAGGGTCTAACTATGGCTACACCTTC.

On this clonotype: A read error may produce the germline difference seen at one junction end. J is TRBJ2-3 and V is TRBV29-1, with unresolved D. Germline-derived CDR1 and CDR2 are SQVTM and ANQGSEA. The CDR3 consists of 12 residues. The CDR3 DNA is TGCAGCGCTGAAGTTCGCACATATACACAGTATTTT. It codes for CSAEVRTYTQYF.

About this clonotype: A junction end diverges from the germline sequence, so it may reflect a read error. V is TRBV10-3 and J is TRBJ2-3; no definite D call. The CDR3 extends over 13 amino acids. CDR1 ENHRY and CDR2 SYGVKD come from the germline V gene. The CDR3 DNA reads as TGTGACATCAGAGGCGCCAGCACAGATACGCAGTATTTT. It is translated as CDIRGASTDTQYF.

With regard to this clonotype: One end of the junction varies from germline; a read error may be responsible. The gene calls are TRBV4-2 and TRBJ1-5; D is undetermined. CDR3 length: 16 amino acids. Germline CDR1 is LGHNA and CDR2 is YNFKEQ. In nucleotides, the CDR3 is TGTACCAGCAGCCAAGACATGGGGTTAGTATGTCAGCCCCAGCATTTT. Protein: CTSSQDMGLVCQPQHF.

Concerning this clonotype: Because it lacks the conserved phenylalanine or tryptophan at the end, this CDR3 is likely a read error. The genes are TRBV11-3 and TRBJ2-2; possible D gene TRBD2, 5 bases. Germline lookup yields CDR1 SGHNT and CDR2 YENEEA. The CDR3 covers 13 residues. The CDR3 protein is CASSLDEAGELFS. The CDR3 nucleotides read TGTGCCAGCAGCTTAGATGAGGCCGGGGAACTGTTTTCT.

This clonotype turned up a few times. A single base separates this from a much larger clone, so it may be a read error. The V call is TRBV29-1, the J call TRBJ2-1; D may be TRBD1 (5 bases). This CDR3 comprises 16 residues. Germline CDR1 is SQVTM and CDR2 is ANQGSEA. The V end was cut by 4 bases, the J end by 0 bases, with 16 bases between. Written as DNA, the CDR3 is TGCAGCGTTGGAGATCAGGGCCGTCGCTCCTACAATGAGCAGTTCTTC. Translating it yields CSVGDQGRRSYNEQFF.

This clonotype came up many times. The V gene is TRBV13, the J gene TRBJ1-3, with a weak D call TRBD1 (5 bases). CDR1 is PRHDT and CDR2 is FYEKMQ in the germline V gene (reference sequence). The CDR3 is 17 residues long. The V end was cut by 5 bases, the J end by 0 bases, with 17 bases between. CDR3 DNA sequence: TGTGCCAGCAGCCCCTGGGGCAGCGTACGCTCTGGAAACACCATATATTTT. It translates to CASSPWGSVRSGNTIYF. Complete variable domain (other parts from reference TRBV13 and TRBJ1-3): AAGVIQSPRHLIKEKRETATLKCYPIPRHDTVYWYQQGPGQDPQFLISFYEKMQSDKGSIPDRFSAQQFSDYHSELNMSSLELGDSALYFCASSPWGSVRSGNTIYFGEGSWLTVV.

The sample holds a few counts of this clonotype. The V gene is TRBV5-1, the J gene TRBJ2-7; 7 positions agree with TRBD1. This CDR3 is built from 13 residues. CDR1 and CDR2 from the germline V gene are SGHRS and YFSETQ. The ends lost 2 bases at V and 5 bases at J; junction bases unmatched: 4. Here the CDR3 reads CASSLGQANEQYF. CDR3 nucleotides: TGCGCCAGCAGCTTAGGACAGGCCAACGAGCAGTACTTC.

As to this clonotype: The junction differs from germline at one of its ends, possibly a read error. The chain combines TRBV11-2 with TRBJ2-1; 7 positions agree with TRBD2. The germline V gene encodes CDR1 SGHAT and CDR2 FQNNGV. This CDR3 contains 16 residues. The CDR3 reads CASSSYDGGRNDEQIF. In DNA form, the CDR3 reads TGTGCCAGCAGCTCCTACGACGGGGGGAGGAATGATGAGCAGATCTTC.

Turning to this clonotype: A read error may produce the germline difference seen at one junction end. V usage is TRBV11-1 and J usage is TRBJ2-5, with D unclear. CDR3 length equals 14 residues. The germline V gene encodes CDR1 SGHAT and CDR2 FQDESV (reference sequence). DNA for the CDR3: TGTGCCAGCACCCTGGGTAATCCACAAGAGACCCAATACTTC. Translated, it gives CASTLGNPQETQYF.

Ten or more counts support this clonotype. V and J are TRBV20-1 and TRBJ1-4; D uncertain. From germline, CDR1 is DFQATT and CDR2 SNEGSKA (reference sequence). V lost 6 bases to trimming and J lost 5 bases, with 16 bases between them. This CDR3 has 14 amino acids. The CDR3 bases are TGCAGTGCCGAGGGATCCCAGTTGAATGAAAAACTGTTTTTT. This encodes CSAEGSQLNEKLFF.

In regard to this clonotype: A much larger clone differs from this one at a single base, so this may be a read error. V and J are TRBV7-9 and TRBJ2-5, with TRBD1 matching 9 bases. Germline lookup yields CDR1 SEHNR and CDR2 FQNEAQ (reference sequence). This CDR3 is built from 15 residues. CDR3 sequence reads: CASRVTGGQQGTQYF. CDR3 DNA: TGTGCCAGCAGAGTAACAGGGGGCCAACAAGGGACCCAGTACTTC.

In its sample, this clonotype was seen once. Its ends do not fully match the called genes, so a read error is possible. V and J are TRBV29-1 and TRBJ2-3; D remains unclear. The CDR3 totals 13 residues. Germline V CDR1 and CDR2: SQVTM, ANQGSEA. CDR3 loop: CRVVLGNTDKQYF. The DNA of the CDR3 is TGCAGGGTTGTGCTGGGAAACACAGATAAGCAGTATTTT.

This clonotype has just a few counts. The chain links TRBV7-9 to TRBJ2-5, with TRBD1 matching 12 bases. Germline-derived CDR1 and CDR2 are SEHNR and FQNEAQ (reference sequence). V lost 8 bases, J lost 4 bases, and 5 bases stayed unmatched. The CDR3 extends over 14 amino acids. The CDR3: CASGDRGQRETQYF. The CDR3, as DNA: TGTGCCAGCGGGGACAGGGGGCAGCGAGAGACCCAGTACTTC.